This T cell receptor (beta chain) was retrieved from a study of T cell repertoires in cytomegalovirus infection. Background on the study: Matching HLA type, along with CMV infection, was indicated by public TCR beta signatures.

Study-wide points: Of the TCR beta families, the public ones yielded a cumulative frequency that identified carriers of CMV plus the relevant HLA. Within the response measured ex vivo, HLA-C-restricted CMV-specific TCR beta clonotypes were dominant.

TCRdb reanalysed the reads using MiXCR and keeps one entry per CDR3 protein. The sample yields more than 140,000 distinct CDR3 sequences, about 6.5% seen once. This clonotype came up many times. The antigen remains unidentified. V dropped 4 bases and J dropped 6; count of bases not matched to a gene: 8. The germline V gene encodes CDR1 SQVTM and CDR2 ANQGSEA. The CDR3 totals 15 residues. Sequenced material: PBMCs. The origin of this receptor is a human donor in good health (CMV status not recorded). Some clones in this sample may be carry-over from other donors' samples. The chain employs TRBV29-1 and TRBJ2-3, with 12 bases matching TRBD2. The DNA of the CDR3 is TGCAGCGTTGCCCCACTAGCGGGGGGAGCGGATACGCAGTATTTT. Amino acids: CSVAPLAGGADTQYF.